These 29 T cell receptor beta chains originate from one sample sequenced in a study of blood T cell repertoires in COVID-19. Clones were sequenced by immunoSEQ multiplex PCR, and TCRdb holds only the in-frame ones, with some missing. The table shows about 45,000 clones, with about 83% occurring only once. The sequenced sample consisted of peripheral blood. Receptors were obtained from an elderly man in a cohort sampled during active COVID-19.

The rearrangement joins TRBV5-1 to TRBJ1-4; unclear D gene. Germline lookup yields CDR1 SGHRS and CDR2 YFSETQ. The V gene lost 2 bases and the J gene lost 3 bases, with 14 bases spanning the gap. The CDR3 runs to 16 residues. The CDR3 DNA reads as TGCGCCAGCAGCTTCGCGGGAGGAAGTTCTAATGAAAAACTGTTTTTT. This sequence encodes CASSFAGGSSNEKLFF.

The chain's CDR3 is CASSYRGGQGIYGYTF. The CDR3 DNA reads as TGTGCCAGCAGTTATCGGGGGGGACAGGGGATCTATGGCTACACCTTC. The rearrangement joins TRBV7-8 to TRBJ1-2; 10 bases line up with TRBD1. Germline CDR1 is SGHVS and CDR2 is FQNEAQ. The CDR3 has 16 residues. V shed 6 bases and J 4 bases; nucleotides not matched to a gene: 11.

This clone has more than one count but fewer than ten. The chain uses TRBV5-1 and TRBJ2-7; 11 bases line up with TRBD1. Germline trimming cut 1 base from V and 7 bases from J; bases unmatched to any gene: 10. The length of the CDR3 is 16 residues. CDR1 SGHRS and CDR2 YFSETQ come from the germline V gene. The CDR3 sequence is CASSLQDRGRRGEQYF. CDR3 nucleotides: TGCGCCAGCAGCTTGCAGGACAGGGGGCGACGCGGTGAGCAGTACTTC.

Written as DNA, the CDR3 is TGTGCCAGCAGCAGGACAGGGGGCAGTGAAAAACTGTTTTTT. It is translated as CASSRTGGSEKLFF. The gene calls are TRBV21-1 and TRBJ1-4; the table's D call of TRBD1 was not tested on the DNA. TRBV21-1 is noted as a pseudogene. CDR3 length equals 14 residues.

This chain links TRBV18 with TRBJ1-5; 7 bases are shared with TRBD1. This CDR3 is built from 14 residues. Germline CDR1 KGHSH, CDR2 LQKENI. The junction had 5 bases not matched to a gene; V was cut back by 6 bases and J by 3 bases. CDR3 protein: CASSVTGNNQPQHF. CDR3 sequence (DNA): TGTGCCAGCTCCGTGACAGGGAACAATCAGCCCCAGCATTTT.

The chain has TRBV28 and TRBJ1-4; perhaps TRBD1 as D (6 bases). Trimming took 5 bases from V and 5 from J, leaving 15 bases between them. Germline loops: CDR1 MDHEN, CDR2 SYDVKM. The CDR3 consists of 15 residues. The CDR3 nucleotides are TGTGCCAGCAGTCTAAACCTCGACAGGAATGAAAAACTGTTTTTT. This translates into CASSLNLDRNEKLFF. The whole variable domain, filled in from reference TRBV28 and TRBJ1-4, reads DVKVTQSSRYLVKRTGEKVFLECVQDMDHENMFWYRQDPGLGLRLIYFSYDVKMKEKGDIPEGYSVSREKKERFSLILESASTNQTSMYLCASSLNLDRNEKLFFGSGTQLSVL.

The chain uses TRBV19 and TRBJ1-5, with D possibly TRBD1 on 5 matching bases. This CDR3 contains 13 residues. The germline CDR1 and CDR2 sequences are LNHDA and SQIVND (reference sequence). V was trimmed by 7 bases and J by 7 bases, leaving 14 bases between them. The CDR3 region is CASKGGGSQPQHF. The CDR3 DNA follows: TGTGCCAGTAAGGGCGGGGGGAGCCAGCCCCAGCATTTT.

This sequence joins TRBV6-2 or TRBV6-3 and TRBJ2-7; tentative D call: TRBD2 (5 bases). Trimming removed 3 bases at V and 2 bases at J, with 5 bases between. The CDR3 covers 12 residues. CDR1 and CDR2 (germline): MNHEY, SVGEGT. CDR3 sequence reads: CASSYSAYEQYF. CDR3 nucleotides: TGTGCCAGCAGTTATAGCGCCTACGAGCAGTACTTC.

The chain carries TRBV28 and TRBJ1-2, with 10 bases aligning to TRBD1. V shed 5 bases and J 8 bases; nucleotides not matched to a gene: 11. CDR1 is MDHEN, CDR2 SYDVKM, per germline. This CDR3 has 15 residues. CDR3 bases: TGTGCCAGCAGTGTCTCCGGGACAGGGGTTCTGGGCTACACCTTC. Translation: CASSVSGTGVLGYTF.

The genes are TRBV30 and TRBJ2-3; TRBD2 matches 7 bases. V gave up 0 bases and J gave up 1 base; unmatched junction bases: 1. The CDR3 is 14 residues long. Germline CDR1 is GTSNPN and CDR2 is SVGIG (reference sequence). The CDR3 coding sequence is TGTGCCTGGAGTGTTCTAGCGGGCACAGATACGCAGTATTTT. Residues: CAWSVLAGTDTQYF.

The chain links TRBV30 to TRBJ1-5; 7 bases are shared with TRBD1. The CDR3 runs 15 residues. From germline, CDR1 is GTSNPN and CDR2 SVGIG (reference sequence). V trimming: 2 bases; J trimming: 2 bases; junction bases outside the gene matches: 6. Here the CDR3 DNA reads TGTGCCTGGAGTCGAGGGGGCTCTGGCAATCAGCCCCAGCATTTT. It is translated as CAWSRGGSGNQPQHF.

The chain is built from TRBV28 and TRBJ1-2, with 10 positions matching TRBD1. Trimming took 6 bases from V and 4 from J; bases not matched to a gene: 5. In germline, CDR1 is MDHEN, CDR2 SYDVKM. CDR3 length equals 14 residues. The CDR3 reads CASSSTGGSYGYTF. CDR3 DNA: TGTGCCAGCAGCTCGACAGGGGGCTCCTATGGCTACACCTTC.

The rearrangement uses TRBV7-2 and TRBJ2-3, with unresolved D. The V gene's germline CDR1 is SGHTA and CDR2 FQGNSA. Trimming left V 11 bases short and J 1 base short, with 13 bases between. CDR3 size: 13 residues. The CDR3 is CARASRGTDTQYF. As DNA, the CDR3 is TGTGCCCGCGCTTCCCGGGGCACAGATACGCAGTATTTT.

The V gene is TRBV13, the J gene TRBJ2-3; tentatively, D is TRBD1 (6 bases). This CDR3 region has 17 residues. The V gene's germline CDR1 is PRHDT and CDR2 FYEKMQ (reference sequence). Trimming left V 5 bases short and J 1 base short, with 19 bases between. The CDR3 coding sequence is TGTGCCAGCAGCCGAAAAAAGGGGGTACCTGGCACAGATACGCAGTATTTT. Protein product: CASSRKKGVPGTDTQYF.

The V call is TRBV7-9, the J call TRBJ2-5, with a weak D call TRBD1 (5 bases). Germline CDR1 is SEHNR and CDR2 is FQNEAQ (reference sequence). The CDR3 extends over 18 amino acids. Trimming stripped 5 bases from V and 4 bases from J, with 26 bases between. The CDR3 region is CASSLLGRSVRVTETQYF. CDR3 nucleotide sequence: TGTGCCAGCAGCCTATTAGGCCGGTCCGTCAGGGTAACAGAGACCCAGTACTTC.

CDR3 loop: CASSSVRGKYNEQFF. As DNA, the CDR3 is TGTGCCAGCAGCTCCGTCAGGGGGAAATACAATGAGCAGTTCTTC. The chain combines TRBV11-2 with TRBJ2-1; TRBD1 matches at 7 bases. The J segment lost 4 bases and the V segment lost 4 bases, leaving 7 bases of the junction unmatched. CDR3 length equals 15 residues. Germline V gives CDR1 SGHAT, CDR2 FQNNGV.

The rearrangement links TRBV7-9 to TRBJ1-5, with D possibly being TRBD1 (6 bases). V was cut by 5 bases and J by 2 bases, with 16 bases left in between. The V gene's germline CDR1 is SEHNR and CDR2 FQNEAQ (reference sequence). The CDR3 contains 16 residues. CDR3 residues: CASSKNLQGGNQPQHF. CDR3 DNA sequence: TGTGCCAGCAGCAAGAACCTACAGGGAGGCAATCAGCCCCAGCATTTT. Full variable domain (remainder filled in from reference TRBV7-9 and TRBJ1-5): DTGVSQNPRHKITKRGQNVTFRCDPISEHNRLYWYRQTLGQGPEFLTYFQNEAQLEKSRLLSDRFSAERPKGSFSTLEIQRTEQGDSAMYLCASSKNLQGGNQPQHFGDGTRLSIL.

The gene calls are TRBV7-2 and TRBJ2-5, with 9 positions matching TRBD1. Germline values: CDR1 SGHTA, CDR2 FQGNSA. Trimming took 5 bases from V and 5 from J; bases not matched to a gene: 21. There are 19 residues in the CDR3. The CDR3, as DNA: TGTGCCAGCAGCAAAAGGGACAGGGTGGCTAGCGGAAAGTTGGAGACCCAGTACTTC. It specifies CASSKRDRVASGKLETQYF.

The V call is TRBV28, the J call TRBJ1-5; 9 positions agree with TRBD1. The trim removed 2 bases at V and 7 bases at J, leaving 6 bases unmatched. This CDR3 is 15 amino acids long. Germline V gene sequence: CDR1 MDHEN, CDR2 SYDVKM. DNA for the CDR3: TGTGCCAGCAGTTTAGCGGGACAGGGAGAGCAGCCCCAGCATTTT. It specifies CASSLAGQGEQPQHF.

V and J are TRBV10-3 and TRBJ1-6, with D possibly TRBD1 on 5 matching bases. Trimming pared 4 bases from V and 0 bases from J, leaving 7 bases between. The CDR3 sequence is 15 residues long. CDR1 is ENHRY, CDR2 SYGVKD, per germline. This chain's CDR3 is CAISGQSSYNSPLHF. In DNA form, the CDR3 reads TGTGCCATCAGTGGACAGAGCTCCTATAATTCACCCCTCCACTTT.

CDR3 loop: CASSLDSLAKNIQYF. DNA for the CDR3: TGCGCCAGCAGCTTAGACAGCCTAGCCAAAAACATTCAGTACTTC. The chain is built from TRBV5-1 and TRBJ2-4; possible D gene TRBD1, 5 bases. The CDR3 runs 15 residues. The V and J ends lost 2 bases and 0 bases respectively, with 9 bases between them. The germline V gene has CDR1 SGHRS and CDR2 YFSETQ.

This clone came up a few times. The genes are TRBV2 and TRBJ1-2; the D is unclear. Germline CDR1 SNHLY, CDR2 FYNNEI. V was pared by 10 bases and J by 4 bases, with 19 bases between. CDR3 size: 14 residues. CDR3 nucleotides: TGTGCCACCGCGAGGAACCCTTCGGGCTATGGCTACACCTTC. Its translation is CATARNPSGYGYTF.

The chain links TRBV7-2 to TRBJ2-2, with D possibly matching TRBD2 (5 bases). Deletions cut 9 bases from V and 0 bases from J, with 14 bases between. Germline CDR1 SGHTA, CDR2 FQGNSA. The CDR3 covers 15 residues. CDR3: CASMPGYANTGELFF. CDR3 nucleotide sequence: TGTGCCAGTATGCCGGGATATGCGAACACCGGGGAGCTGTTTTTT.

CDR3 nucleotide sequence: TGTGCCATCAGTGAGGGAAGGGGGGGCTCCTACAATGAGCAGTTCTTC. It is translated as CAISEGRGGSYNEQFF. The V and J genes are TRBV10-3 and TRBJ2-1; weak D call: TRBD2 (7 bases). The CDR3 length is 16 residues. Germline CDR1 and CDR2: ENHRY and SYGVKD. Deletions cut 2 bases from V and 0 bases from J, with 11 bases between.

V and J are TRBV9 and TRBJ2-7; 10 bases line up with TRBD2. After removal of 0 bases from V and 3 bases from J, the junction contained 0 bases not matched to a gene. This CDR3 has 14 residues. Germline lookup yields CDR1 SGDLS and CDR2 YYNGEE. The CDR3 sequence is CASSVGTSGYEQYF. The CDR3 nucleotides read TGTGCCAGCAGCGTAGGGACTAGCGGCTACGAGCAGTACTTC.

The chain joins TRBV7-2 to TRBJ2-7; 8 bases align to TRBD1. Germline CDR1 is SGHTA and CDR2 is FQGNSA. With V trimmed by 4 bases and J by 6 bases, 2 bases remained unmatched. CDR3 length: 12 amino acids. The CDR3 loop is CASSSTGGEQYF. The CDR3 coding sequence is TGTGCCAGCAGCTCTACAGGGGGCGAGCAGTACTTC.

The genes are TRBV13 and TRBJ1-2, with D perhaps matching TRBD1 (5 bases). Germline-derived CDR1 and CDR2 are PRHDT and FYEKMQ (reference sequence). CDR3 length: 13 residues. Trimming took 5 bases from V and 2 from J, leaving 9 bases between them. The CDR3 sequence: CASSPRGNYGYTF. CDR3 sequence (DNA): TGTGCCAGCAGCCCCCGGGGGAACTATGGCTACACCTTC.

V usage is TRBV28 and J usage is TRBJ1-4; tentatively, D is TRBD1 (6 bases). The CDR3 length is 14 residues. Trimming took off 3 bases at V and 7 bases at J, with 12 bases between the two ends. Germline-derived CDR1 and CDR2 are MDHEN and SYDVKM. CDR3 sequence: CASSFGGAGEKLFF. The CDR3, as DNA: TGTGCCAGCAGTTTCGGGGGGGCGGGTGAAAAACTGTTTTTT.

The J gene is TRBJ2-5, the V gene TRBV2; D is unclear. This CDR3 region has 14 residues. Germline V gives CDR1 SNHLY, CDR2 FYNNEI. V dropped 1 base and J dropped 4 bases, with 10 bases sitting between them. The CDR3 is CASSEGSVGETQYF. CDR3 coding DNA: TGTGCCAGCAGTGAAGGGTCAGTTGGAGAGACCCAGTACTTC.